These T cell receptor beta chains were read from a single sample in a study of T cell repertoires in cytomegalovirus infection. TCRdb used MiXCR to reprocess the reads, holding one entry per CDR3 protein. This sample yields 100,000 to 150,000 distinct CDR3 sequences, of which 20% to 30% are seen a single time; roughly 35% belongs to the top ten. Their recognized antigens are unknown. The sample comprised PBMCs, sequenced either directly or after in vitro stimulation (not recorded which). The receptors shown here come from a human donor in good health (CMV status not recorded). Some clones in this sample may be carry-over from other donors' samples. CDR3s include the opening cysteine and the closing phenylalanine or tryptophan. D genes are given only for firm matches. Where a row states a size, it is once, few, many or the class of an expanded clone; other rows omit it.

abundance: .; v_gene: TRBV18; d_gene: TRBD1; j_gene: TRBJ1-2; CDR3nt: TGTGCCAGCTCGTCGGACAGGGATAATGGCTACACCTTC; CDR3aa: CASSSDRDNGYTF
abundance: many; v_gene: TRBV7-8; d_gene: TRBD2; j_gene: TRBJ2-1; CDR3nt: TGTGCCAGCAGCTTAGGGACTAGAACAAATGAGCAGTTCTTC; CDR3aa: CASSLGTRTNEQFF
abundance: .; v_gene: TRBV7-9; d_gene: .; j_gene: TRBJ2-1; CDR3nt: TGTGCCAGCAGCGCTAGGGGGGCAGGGAGTGATAGGAATGAGCAGTTCTTC; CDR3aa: CASSARGAGSDRNEQFF
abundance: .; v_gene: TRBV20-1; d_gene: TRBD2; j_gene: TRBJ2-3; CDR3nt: TGCAGTGCTACCCGGCTAGCGGGAGGGGACACAGATACGCAGTATTTT; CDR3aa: CSATRLAGGDTDTQYF
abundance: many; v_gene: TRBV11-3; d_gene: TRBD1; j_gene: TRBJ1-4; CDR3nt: TGTGCCAGCAGCCCAGGACAGGGGGTGGATGAAAAACTGTTTTTT; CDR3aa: CASSPGQGVDEKLFF
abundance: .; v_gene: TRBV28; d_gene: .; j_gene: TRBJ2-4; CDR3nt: TGTGCCAGCAGTTTATCATTTCTAGCCAAAAACATTCAGTACTTC; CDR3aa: CASSLSFLAKNIQYF
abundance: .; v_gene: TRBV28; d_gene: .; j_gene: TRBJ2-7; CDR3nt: TGTGCCAGCAGGCTTCAGGGCTACGAGCAGTACTTC; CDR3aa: CASRLQGYEQYF
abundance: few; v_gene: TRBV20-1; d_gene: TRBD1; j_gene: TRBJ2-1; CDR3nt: TGCAGTGCTAGAGGAGGGGACAGCAACTCCTACAATGAGCAGTTCTTC; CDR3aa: CSARGGDSNSYNEQFF
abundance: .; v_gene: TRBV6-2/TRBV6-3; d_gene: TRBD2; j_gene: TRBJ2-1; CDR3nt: TGTGCCAGCAGTTGGTATCGGGAGGGGGTCTACAATGAGCAGTTCTTC; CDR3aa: CASSWYREGVYNEQFF
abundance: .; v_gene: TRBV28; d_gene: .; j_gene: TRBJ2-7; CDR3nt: TGTGCCAGCAGTCCCGGGGTGGTTGGAGGGTACGAGCAGTACTTC; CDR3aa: CASSPGVVGGYEQYF
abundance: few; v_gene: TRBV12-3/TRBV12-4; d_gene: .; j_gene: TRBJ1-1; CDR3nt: TGTGCCAGCAGTGGACAGATTAAGACTGAAGCTTTCTTT; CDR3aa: CASSGQIKTEAFF
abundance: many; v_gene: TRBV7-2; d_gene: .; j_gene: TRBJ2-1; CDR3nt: TGTGCCAGCAGCTTCTCCGGGACCCACAATGAGCAGTTCTTC; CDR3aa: CASSFSGTHNEQFF
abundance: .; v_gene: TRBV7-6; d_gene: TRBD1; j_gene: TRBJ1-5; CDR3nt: TGTGCCAGCAGCCCAGGGACAGGTGGGAGCAATCAGCCCCAGCATTTT; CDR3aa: CASSPGTGGSNQPQHF